These T cell receptor beta chains were read from a single sample in a study of blood T cell repertoires in COVID-19. The table came from immunoSEQ multiplex PCR; TCRdb's copy has only in-frame clones and leaves some out. The sample gives around 300,000 clones, 75% to 95% of which show up once; about 7% is in the top ten. Input material: peripheral blood. Source of these receptors: a woman in her 30s with COVID-19, enrolled during active disease. CDR3s include the opening cysteine and the closing phenylalanine or tryptophan. The order of the fields is J gene, V gene, clone size, D gene, CDR3 protein, CDR3 DNA. The D gene is left open where the match is weak. Clone sizes are given selectively: once, few, many, or a class where the clone is expanded.

J: TRBJ2-1; V: TRBV5-5; size: -; D: -; CDR3: CASSLEPFYNEQFF; DNA: TGTGCCAGCAGCTTGGAGCCGTTCTACAATGAGCAGTTCTTC
J: TRBJ2-5; V: TRBV4-2; size: -; D: TRBD1; CDR3: CASSRTGGEETQYF; DNA: TGTGCCAGCAGCCGGACAGGGGGTGAGGAGACCCAGTACTTC
J: TRBJ1-3; V: TRBV3-1/TRBV3-2; size: -; D: -; CDR3: CASSQGEDTIYF; DNA: TGTGCCAGCAGCCAAGGTGAGGACACCATATATTTT
J: TRBJ2-2; V: TRBV7-3; size: -; D: TRBD2; CDR3: CASSPLIAGGVTGELFF; DNA: TGTGCCAGCAGCCCCTTAATAGCGGGAGGGGTCACCGGGGAGCTGTTTTTT
J: TRBJ2-7; V: TRBV10-3; size: once; D: TRBD1; CDR3: CAISNGQGGYEQYF; DNA: TGTGCCATCAGTAACGGACAGGGGGGCTACGAGCAGTACTTC
J: TRBJ1-1; V: TRBV7-6; size: -; D: TRBD1; CDR3: CASSPRPGQGAGNTEAFF; DNA: TGTGCCAGCAGCCCCCGGCCGGGACAGGGGGCGGGGAACACTGAAGCTTTCTTT
J: TRBJ2-2; V: TRBV7-7; size: -; D: -; CDR3: CASSLSGNTGELFF; DNA: TGTGCTAGCAGCTTAAGCGGGAACACCGGGGAGCTGTTTTTT
J: TRBJ2-1; V: TRBV19; size: -; D: TRBD2; CDR3: CASSVLAGGTNEQFF; DNA: TGTGCCAGTAGTGTCCTAGCGGGAGGGACCAATGAGCAGTTCTTC
J: TRBJ2-7; V: TRBV7-2; size: -; D: TRBD1; CDR3: CASSIIVGQGVKLYEQYF; DNA: TGTGCCAGCAGCATTATAGTAGGGCAGGGGGTAAAGTTGTACGAGCAGTACTTC
J: TRBJ2-7; V: TRBV27; size: -; D: -; CDR3: CASSYGSGSYEQYF; DNA: TGTGCCAGCAGTTATGGAAGCGGCTCCTACGAGCAGTACTTC
J: TRBJ2-3; V: TRBV6-2/TRBV6-3; size: -; D: TRBD1; CDR3: CASSYGTGNTDTQYF; DNA: TGTGCCAGCAGTTATGGGACAGGGAACACAGATACGCAGTATTTT
J: TRBJ1-2; V: TRBV19; size: -; D: -; CDR3: CASNGLYGYTF; DNA: TGTGCCAGTAATGGCCTCTATGGCTACACCTTC
J: TRBJ1-1; V: TRBV4-1; size: -; D: TRBD1; CDR3: CASSQDDRGTEAFF; DNA: TGCGCCAGCAGCCAAGACGACAGGGGCACTGAAGCTTTCTTT
J: TRBJ1-2; V: TRBV24-1; size: -; D: -; CDR3: CATSIGQGYGYTF; DNA: TGTGCCACCTCAATTGGGCAGGGCTATGGCTACACCTTC
J: TRBJ2-7; V: TRBV30; size: -; D: -; CDR3: CAWSVTGAYEQYF; DNA: TGTGCCTGGAGTGTAACGGGTGCCTACGAGCAGTACTTC
J: TRBJ2-1; V: TRBV28; size: -; D: -; CDR3: CASSLGGISYNEQFF; DNA: TGTGCCAGCAGTTTAGGCGGGATCTCCTACAATGAGCAGTTCTTC
J: TRBJ1-2; V: TRBV20-1; size: -; D: -; CDR3: CSARGLGDYTF; DNA: TGCAGTGCTAGGGGGTTGGGAGACTACACCTTC
J: TRBJ1-5; V: TRBV6-1; size: once; D: -; CDR3: CASSEASTAYSNQPQHF; DNA: TGTGCCAGCAGTGAAGCGTCGACTGCTTATAGCAATCAGCCCCAGCATTTT
J: TRBJ2-7; V: TRBV6-1; size: -; D: -; CDR3: CASSEDGRGVHEQYF; DNA: TGTGCCAGCAGTGAAGATGGCAGGGGAGTACACGAGCAGTACTTC
J: TRBJ1-2; V: TRBV30; size: once; D: -; CDR3: CAWSLGGGGAYGYTF; DNA: TGTGCCTGGAGCCTTGGCGGTGGAGGAGCCTATGGCTACACCTTC
J: TRBJ2-7; V: TRBV3-1/TRBV3-2; size: -; D: TRBD1; CDR3: CASSHRDRGSEQYF; DNA: TGTGCCAGCAGCCATCGGGACAGGGGGAGCGAGCAGTACTTC
J: TRBJ2-7; V: TRBV19; size: -; D: TRBD1; CDR3: CASRRTGGKSYEQYF; DNA: TGTGCCAGTAGGAGGACAGGGGGCAAAAGCTACGAGCAGTACTTC
J: TRBJ2-6; V: TRBV27; size: -; D: -; CDR3: CATYRAGANVLTF; DNA: TGTGCCACGTACAGAGCTGGGGCCAACGTCCTGACTTTC
J: TRBJ1-2; V: TRBV28; size: -; D: TRBD1; CDR3: CASSSLGQGDYGYTF; DNA: TGTGCCAGCAGTTCTCTAGGACAGGGAGACTATGGCTACACCTTC
J: TRBJ1-1; V: TRBV2; size: -; D: TRBD1; CDR3: CARDRELNTEAFF; DNA: TGTGCCAGGGACAGGGAATTGAACACTGAAGCTTTCTTT
J: TRBJ1-2; V: TRBV5-1; size: -; D: -; CDR3: CASSLDRQNYGYTF; DNA: TGCGCCAGCAGCTTGGATCGACAGAACTATGGCTACACCTTC
J: TRBJ1-1; V: TRBV6-5; size: few; D: -; CDR3: CASSYSAGLMNTEAFF; DNA: TGTGCCAGCAGTTACTCGGCAGGCCTCATGAACACTGAAGCTTTCTTT
J: TRBJ2-7; V: TRBV2; size: -; D: -; CDR3: CASSESGGGLYEQYF; DNA: TGTGCCAGCAGTGAAAGTGGCGGCGGTCTCTACGAGCAGTACTTC
J: TRBJ1-1; V: TRBV21-1; size: -; D: -; CDR3: CASSKRWGQFMNTEAFF; DNA: TGTGCCAGCAGCAAAAGGTGGGGACAGTTCATGAACACTGAAGCTTTCTTT
J: TRBJ2-7; V: TRBV28; size: few; D: TRBD2; CDR3: CASRKPGGASYEQYF; DNA: TGTGCCAGCAGGAAGCCGGGAGGGGCCTCCTACGAGCAGTACTTC
J: TRBJ2-7; V: TRBV15; size: -; D: -; CDR3: CATSTKAGSDTYEQYF; DNA: TGTGCCACCAGCACCAAGGCGGGGAGCGATACCTACGAGCAGTACTTC
J: TRBJ1-3; V: TRBV15; size: -; D: -; CDR3: CATRLSGAASGNTIYF; DNA: TGTGCCACCAGGTTGAGTGGGGCAGCCTCTGGAAACACCATATATTTT
J: TRBJ2-2; V: TRBV5-4; size: -; D: TRBD1; CDR3: CASSSGQGNTGELFF; DNA: TGTGCCAGCAGCTCGGGACAGGGGAACACCGGGGAGCTGTTTTTT
J: TRBJ2-5; V: TRBV4-1; size: -; D: TRBD2; CDR3: CASSLGGQSHFRGSPETQYF; DNA: TGCGCCAGCAGCCTTGGTGGGCAGTCCCACTTCCGCGGGAGTCCAGAGACCCAGTACTTC
J: TRBJ2-7; V: TRBV27; size: -; D: TRBD2; CDR3: CASSQPAGGGYEQYF; DNA: TGTGCCAGCAGTCAACCAGCGGGAGGTGGCTACGAGCAGTACTTC
J: TRBJ1-5; V: TRBV24-1; size: -; D: TRBD1; CDR3: CATSDDRQGWNQPQHF; DNA: TGTGCCACCAGTGACGATCGACAGGGGTGGAATCAGCCCCAGCATTTT
J: TRBJ2-3; V: TRBV29-1; size: few; D: -; CDR3: CSVGAESTDTQYF; DNA: TGCAGCGTTGGAGCGGAGAGCACAGATACGCAGTATTTT
J: TRBJ1-3; V: TRBV5-1; size: -; D: -; CDR3: CASSLTGTTPGNTIYF; DNA: TGCGCCAGCAGCTTGACAGGGACCACTCCTGGAAACACCATATATTTT
J: TRBJ2-7; V: TRBV28; size: -; D: TRBD2; CDR3: CASSRGLAGRYEQYF; DNA: TGTGCCAGCAGCCGAGGACTAGCGGGCCGCTACGAGCAGTACTTC
J: TRBJ2-3; V: TRBV7-9; size: -; D: -; CDR3: CASSETSTDTQYF; DNA: TGTGCCAGCAGCGAAACTAGCACAGATACGCAGTATTTT
J: TRBJ2-1; V: TRBV11-2; size: -; D: -; CDR3: CASSLDPDTASNEQFF; DNA: TGTGCCAGCAGCTTAGATCCGGACACCGCCTCAAATGAGCAGTTCTTC
J: TRBJ1-4; V: TRBV10-3; size: -; D: -; CDR3: CAISGGGSEKLFF; DNA: TGTGCCATCAGTGGGGGGGGCTCCGAAAAACTGTTTTTT
J: TRBJ2-2; V: TRBV25-1; size: -; D: TRBD2; CDR3: CASSGLLAATGELFF; DNA: TGTGCCAGCAGTGGCCTACTAGCGGCCACCGGGGAGCTGTTTTTT
J: TRBJ1-2; V: TRBV25-1; size: -; D: -; CDR3: CASSALGGFGGYTF; DNA: TGTGCCAGCAGTGCCTTGGGGGGTTTCGGAGGCTACACCTTC
J: TRBJ1-2; V: TRBV13; size: once; D: -; CDR3: CASSSTGSYGYTF; DNA: TGTGCCAGCAGCTCAACAGGGTCCTATGGCTACACCTTC
J: TRBJ2-1; V: TRBV2; size: -; D: -; CDR3: CASTVQGPPDNEQFF; DNA: TGTGCCAGCACCGTGCAGGGGCCGCCTGACAATGAGCAGTTCTTC
J: TRBJ2-2; V: TRBV10-2; size: -; D: TRBD2; CDR3: CASGIAGGPGELFF; DNA: TGCGCCAGCGGAATAGCGGGAGGGCCCGGGGAGCTGTTTTTT
J: TRBJ2-3; V: TRBV3-1/TRBV3-2; size: once; D: TRBD2; CDR3: CASSGFSGRPTDTQYF; DNA: TGTGCCAGCAGCGGCTTTAGCGGGAGGCCCACAGATACGCAGTATTTT